Presented here are 19 T cell receptor beta chains from one specimen sequenced in a study of blood T cell repertoires in COVID-19. TCRdb's copy holds only in-frame clones and misses some; the assay was immunoSEQ multiplex PCR. The data hold 40,000 to 65,000 clones, with about three quarters observed a single time. Sequencing was done on a sample of peripheral blood. The receptors were gathered from a human donor with active or convalescent COVID-19. The donor label of this sample is uncertain.

CDR3: CASTRGVSGYTF. In DNA, the CDR3 is TGTGCCAGCACCCGGGGAGTCAGTGGCTACACCTTC. This chain uses TRBV28 with TRBJ1-2, with D unclear. The CDR3 runs 12 residues. Germline V gives CDR1 MDHEN, CDR2 SYDVKM. Trimming stripped 7 bases from V and 7 bases from J, with 13 bases between.

The chain couples TRBV5-1 to TRBJ2-3; TRBD2 might be the D (6 bases). V was trimmed by 7 bases and J by 0 bases, leaving 12 bases between them. Germline V CDR1 and CDR2: SGHRS, YFSETQ. The CDR3 is 14 amino acids. This chain's CDR3 is CASETGDSTDTQYF. CDR3 DNA: TGCGCCAGCGAGACGGGGGACAGCACAGATACGCAGTATTTT.

This clone came up a few times. The V call is TRBV2, the J call TRBJ1-2; 12 bases agree with TRBD1. The V gene's germline CDR1 is SNHLY and CDR2 FYNNEI. The CDR3 covers 17 residues. J lost 4 bases, V lost 5 bases, and 11 bases had no gene match. The CDR3 coding sequence is TGTGCCAGCAGTTCCGGGACAGGGGGCTTCGATATCTATGGCTACACCTTC. Translated, it gives CASSSGTGGFDIYGYTF.

This chain uses TRBV28 with TRBJ2-7; D may be TRBD1 (6 bases). V was pared by 7 bases and J by 0 bases, with 22 bases between. This CDR3 has 17 amino acids. Germline assignment: CDR1 MDHEN and CDR2 SYDVKM. The CDR3 spells CASTLHDRLKVSYEQYF. The DNA for the CDR3 is TGTGCCAGCACCCTTCACGACAGGCTGAAAGTCTCCTACGAGCAGTACTTC.

The chain couples TRBV6-2 or TRBV6-3 to TRBJ2-6; TRBD1 agrees at 9 bases. J was trimmed by 0 bases and V by 5 bases; bases with no gene match: 8. CDR1 and CDR2 from the germline V gene are MNHEY and SVGEGT. The CDR3 sequence is 18 residues long. The CDR3 DNA is TGTGCCAGCAGTCCCCGACAGGGGGAAAACTCTGGGGCCAACGTCCTGACTTTC. It encodes CASSPRQGENSGANVLTF.

Here the CDR3 reads CAWSVRSTGNTIYF. CDR3 DNA: TGTGCCTGGAGTGTACGGTCAACCGGAAACACCATATATTTT. The rearrangement links TRBV30 to TRBJ1-3; D is unclear. The CDR3 contains 14 residues. CDR1 and CDR2 (germline): GTSNPN, SVGIG (reference sequence). Trimming took 0 bases from V and 4 from J, leaving 10 bases between them.

The rearrangement links TRBV12-3 or TRBV12-4 to TRBJ2-7; possible D gene TRBD1, 5 bases. CDR3 length: 12 amino acids. V lost 6 bases to trimming and J lost 6 bases, with 12 bases between them. CDR3 residues: CASSHAGFEQYF. The DNA for the CDR3 is TGTGCCAGCAGCCACGCAGGGTTCGAGCAGTACTTC.

This sequence joins TRBV4-1 and TRBJ2-5; 7 bases fit TRBD2. Germline trimming cut 2 bases from V and 2 bases from J; bases unmatched to any gene: 2. The V gene's germline CDR1 is MGHRA and CDR2 YSYEKL. The CDR3 has 14 residues. The CDR3 sequence: CASSQSGIQETQYF. The CDR3 bases are TGCGCCAGCAGCCAAAGCGGGATACAAGAGACCCAGTACTTC.

The chain links TRBV5-1 to TRBJ1-6; D possibly corresponds to TRBD1 (6 bases). V lost 2 bases and J lost 8, with 17 bases in between. The CDR3 consists of 16 residues. Germline lookup yields CDR1 SGHRS and CDR2 YFSETQ. In DNA, the CDR3 is TGCGCCAGCAGCTTAGGGGACACCAATGGGCATTCACCCCTCCACTTT. Amino acid sequence: CASSLGDTNGHSPLHF.

This chain connects TRBV18 to TRBJ1-5; D is unresolved. CDR1 is KGHSH, CDR2 LQKENI, per germline. The CDR3 contains 15 residues. V gave up 5 bases and J gave up 4 bases, with 15 bases separating them. CDR3 region: CASSDEGLRNQPQHF. CDR3 sequence (DNA): TGTGCCAGCTCAGACGAGGGCTTACGAAATCAGCCCCAGCATTTT.

There are a few counts of this clone. This rearrangement joins TRBV6-1 to TRBJ1-1; D ambiguous. V was trimmed by 2 bases and J by 2 bases, leaving 12 bases between them. The CDR3 sequence is 15 residues long. Germline values: CDR1 MNHNS, CDR2 SASEGT. CDR3: CASSEQQQTNTEAFF. DNA of the CDR3: TGTGCCAGCAGTGAACAACAACAGACAAACACTGAAGCTTTCTTT.

The chain employs TRBV7-2 and TRBJ2-1; D unclear. The CDR3 length is 16 residues. The V end was cut by 5 bases, the J end by 0 bases, with 14 bases between. In germline, CDR1 is SGHTA, CDR2 FQGNSA. The CDR3 nucleotides are TGTGCCAGCAGCCAGCCTCAGGTCATCTCCTACAATGAGCAGTTCTTC. It codes for CASSQPQVISYNEQFF.

V gene TRBV15 combines with J gene TRBJ2-7; the match to TRBD2 covers 11 bases. Trimming cost V 2 bases and J 6 bases; bases outside gene matches: 9. Germline lookup yields CDR1 LNHNV and CDR2 YYDKDF (reference sequence). The CDR3 extends over 16 amino acids. The CDR3 is CATSRFPGTSGGEQYF. The DNA for the CDR3 is TGTGCCACCAGCAGATTCCCGGGGACTAGCGGAGGCGAGCAGTACTTC.

This rearrangement joins TRBV12-5 to TRBJ1-4, with D tentatively TRBD1 (6 bases). The length of the CDR3 is 13 residues. Per the germline V gene, CDR1 is LGHNT and CDR2 is FRNRAP. V was cut by 5 bases and J by 7 bases, with 11 bases left in between. CDR3 sequence: CASGTGQSEKLFF. For the CDR3, the DNA is TGTGCTAGTGGTACCGGACAGTCTGAAAAACTGTTTTTT.

The chain recombines TRBV27 with TRBJ2-5; the D is unclear. V was pared by 5 bases and J by 3 bases, with 13 bases between. Germline V gives CDR1 MNHEY, CDR2 SMNVEV (reference sequence). There are 14 residues in the CDR3. The CDR3 region has the DNA TGTGCCAGCAGTCCCTCAGACATAGAAGAGACCCAGTACTTC. It is translated as CASSPSDIEETQYF.

The V gene is TRBV5-1, the J gene TRBJ1-5; 12 bases are shared with TRBD1. J was trimmed by 4 bases and V by 5 bases; bases with no gene match: 7. The CDR3 runs 16 residues. The germline V gene has CDR1 SGHRS and CDR2 YFSETQ. The CDR3 protein is CASSVGTGGANQPQHF. The CDR3 nucleotides read TGCGCCAGCAGTGTCGGGACAGGGGGCGCAAATCAGCCCCAGCATTTT. Together with reference TRBV5-1 and TRBJ1-5, the CDR3 gives the full variable domain: KAGVTQTPRYLIKTRGQQVTLSCSPISGHRSVSWYQQTPGQGLQFLFEYFSETQRNKGNFPGRFSGRQFSNSRSEMNVSTLELGDSALYLCASSVGTGGANQPQHFGDGTRLSIL.

This chain links TRBV28 with TRBJ2-1; D is uncertain. The CDR3 is 14 amino acids. V lost 6 bases and J 7 bases, leaving 16 bases between the germline ends. Germline V CDR1 and CDR2: MDHEN, SYDVKM. The CDR3 nucleotides read TGTGCCAGCAGGGAAGCCCGACCCGGGAATGAGCAGTTCTTC. Translated: CASREARPGNEQFF. The entire variable domain, with the rest obtained from reference TRBV28 and TRBJ2-1, is as follows: DVKVTQSSRYLVKRTGEKVFLECVQDMDHENMFWYRQDPGLGLRLIYFSYDVKMKEKGDIPEGYSVSREKKERFSLILESASTNQTSMYLCASREARPGNEQFFGPGTRLTVL.

This clone occurred a few times. The chain recombines TRBV5-1 with TRBJ1-5, with a weak D call TRBD1 (6 bases). V gave up 4 bases and J gave up 5 bases, with 13 bases separating them. The CDR3 loop spans 14 amino acids. Looked up from germline, CDR1 is SGHRS and CDR2 is YFSETQ. The CDR3 bases are TGCGCCAGCAGCACGGGACAAACGTATCAGCCCCAGCATTTT. This encodes CASSTGQTYQPQHF.

This clone has only one observation. The chain uses TRBV5-1 and TRBJ2-7; TRBD2 is a possible D gene (6 bases). Deletions cut 3 bases from V and 0 bases from J, with 16 bases between. The CDR3 runs to 16 residues. Per germline, CDR1 SGHRS and CDR2 YFSETQ. The CDR3 protein is CASSSLRGSGSYEQYF. Here the CDR3 DNA reads TGCGCCAGCAGCTCCCTCCGGGGGTCTGGCTCCTACGAGCAGTACTTC. Drawing the rest from reference TRBV5-1 and TRBJ2-7, the complete variable domain is KAGVTQTPRYLIKTRGQQVTLSCSPISGHRSVSWYQQTPGQGLQFLFEYFSETQRNKGNFPGRFSGRQFSNSRSEMNVSTLELGDSALYLCASSSLRGSGSYEQYFGPGTRLTVT.